The sequence of this T cell receptor (beta chain) was determined in a study of control samples from healthy donors and cancer patients. This CDR3 comprises 16 residues. V was trimmed by 0 bases and J by 3 bases, leaving 12 bases between them. The germline CDR1 and CDR2 sequences are SGHRS and YFSETQ. Profiled with immunoSEQ multiplex PCR; TCRdb holds only in-frame clones, not every one. The data contain about 410,000 clones, approximately 90% of them singletons. The clonotype originates from a man aged 40-55 years with head and neck cancer. This chain connects TRBV5-1 to TRBJ1-4; possible D gene TRBD1, 6 bases. Sequenced sample: PBMCs. CDR3 amino acids: CASSLGGQTANEKLFF. The CDR3 DNA sequence: TGCGCCAGCAGCTTGGGGGGGCAGACGGCTAATGAAAAACTGTTTTTT.